Each of the 30 T cell receptor beta chains below was sequenced from the same sample in a study of T cells after yellow fever vaccination. TCRdb re-called the 5' RACE reads through MiXCR, storing one row per CDR3 protein. Among some 320,000 distinct CDR3 sequences, about 4% were seen once, and the ten largest hold about 26%. Sequenced material: PBMCs, taken 5 days after the yellow fever booster vaccination. Every receptor here comes from a man younger than 35 who received the YFV17D yellow fever vaccine.

The chain carries TRBV12-3 or TRBV12-4 and TRBJ1-5; a possible D gene is TRBD1 (5 bases). CDR3 length: 14 amino acids. V was clipped by 3 bases and J by 4 bases, with 10 bases between them. The CDR3 sequence: CASSFRDGNQPQHF. The CDR3 DNA reads TGTGCCAGCAGTTTCAGGGATGGAAATCAGCCCCAGCATTTT.

This clonotype was seen only a few times. V and J are TRBV19 and TRBJ2-3, with a weak D call TRBD2 (6 bases). Trimming removed 6 bases from V and 5 bases from J, with 18 bases in between. This CDR3 has 15 amino acids. Germline V CDR1 and CDR2: LNHDA, SQIVND (reference sequence). CDR3: CASSITPGGGDTQYF. CDR3 DNA: TGTGCCAGTAGCATCACTCCCGGGGGAGGAGATACGCAGTATTTT. The entire variable domain, with the rest obtained from reference TRBV19 and TRBJ2-3, is as follows: DGGITQSPKYLFRKEGQNVTLSCEQNLNHDAMYWYRQDPGQGLRLIYYSQIVNDFQKGDIAEGYSVSREKKESFPLTVTSAQKNPTAFYLCASSITPGGGDTQYFGPGTRLTVL.

This clonotype was seen only a few times. The V call is TRBV7-9, the J call TRBJ1-3, with D unclear. The V end was cut by 1 base, the J end by 11 bases, with 12 bases between. CDR1 is SEHNR, CDR2 FQNEAQ, per germline (reference sequence). CDR3 length equals 13 residues. The chain's CDR3 is CASSLELGPAIYF. In DNA, the CDR3 is TGTGCCAGCAGCTTAGAGCTGGGCCCAGCCATATATTTT.

The rearrangement links TRBV6-2 or TRBV6-3 to TRBJ1-2; TRBD1 agrees at 7 bases. The CDR3 is 14 amino acids. Germline V CDR1 and CDR2: MNHEY, SVGEGT. The junction had 6 bases not matched to a gene; V was cut back by 6 bases and J by 2 bases. The CDR3 region has the DNA TGTGCCAGCAGAGACCGGGACAGAAACTATGGCTACACCTTC. It specifies CASRDRDRNYGYTF.

V gene TRBV20-1 combines with J gene TRBJ2-2; 8 nucleotides align to TRBD1. The CDR3 extends over 13 amino acids. V lost 5 bases and J lost 5; bases outside the gene matches: 4. Germline V CDR1 and CDR2: DFQATT, SNEGSKA (reference sequence). The CDR3 here is CSAWHRGTGELFF. The CDR3 DNA is TGCAGTGCTTGGCACAGGGGGACCGGGGAGCTGTTTTTT.

This clonotype was seen a handful of times. V usage is TRBV28 and J usage is TRBJ2-1; D is unclear. V shed 1 base and J shed 0 bases, with 10 bases lying between them. CDR3 length: 16 residues. Germline V gene lookup returns CDR1 MDHEN and CDR2 SYDVKM. DNA for the CDR3: TGTGCCAGCAGTTTATACCCTCCAAACTCCTACAATGAGCAGTTCTTC. Translated, it gives CASSLYPPNSYNEQFF.

This clonotype was detected many times. V usage is TRBV7-2 and J usage is TRBJ1-2; 7 nucleotides align to TRBD1. The CDR3 is 12 residues long. Trimming cost V 5 bases and J 14 bases; bases outside gene matches: 11. Germline V CDR1 and CDR2: SGHTA, FQGNSA. Written as DNA, the CDR3 is TGTGCCAGCAGCCCGAGGACAGGTGGTAGTACCTTC. Protein: CASSPRTGGSTF.

The V call is TRBV18, the J call TRBJ2-6; the D is unclear. Trimming stripped 0 bases from V and 0 bases from J, with 3 bases between. Per germline, CDR1 KGHSH and CDR2 LQKENI. The CDR3 spans 15 residues. The CDR3, as DNA: TGTGCCAGCTCACCACCGGTCTCTGGGGCCAACGTCCTGACTTTC. It translates to CASSPPVSGANVLTF.

This chain joins TRBV5-1 and TRBJ2-3; weak D call: TRBD2 (6 bases). This CDR3 is 14 amino acids long. Deletions cut 5 bases from V and 1 base from J, with 11 bases between. The germline V gene has CDR1 SGHRS and CDR2 YFSETQ. For the CDR3, the DNA is TGCGCCAGCAGTCGGGACTGGGGCACAGATACGCAGTATTTT. Translated: CASSRDWGTDTQYF.

V is TRBV12-3 or TRBV12-4 and J is TRBJ2-1; a weak D match, TRBD2 (5 bases). V shed 4 bases and J shed 10 bases, with 11 bases lying between them. This CDR3 has 12 residues. The CDR3 loop reads CASSYRAAEQFF. CDR3 in DNA: TGTGCCAGCAGTTACCGAGCGGCCGAGCAGTTCTTC.

This rearrangement joins TRBV4-3 to TRBJ1-4; the match to TRBD1 covers 7 bases. Germline assignment: CDR1 LGHNA and CDR2 YSLEER. With 7 bases clipped from V and 3 bases from J, the junction kept 8 bases outside the gene matches. The CDR3 loop spans 15 amino acids. CDR3 sequence: CASTSSGGSNEKLFF. CDR3 nucleotide sequence: TGCGCCAGCACAAGCTCAGGGGGGTCTAATGAAAAACTGTTTTTT.

This clonotype was seen more than once but under ten times. The chain joins TRBV11-2 to TRBJ1-6; maybe TRBD1 (6 bases). This CDR3 spans 15 amino acids. Trimming took off 2 bases at V and 16 bases at J, with 21 bases between the two ends. Germline V gives CDR1 SGHAT, CDR2 FQNNGV. CDR3 in amino acids: CASSLFMQGSRVLHF. The CDR3 region has the DNA TGTGCCAGCAGCTTATTCATGCAGGGGTCGCGGGTTCTCCACTTT.

This clonotype has only a few counts. The genes are TRBV6-1 and TRBJ2-7; D tentatively fits TRBD1 or TRBD2 (5 bases each). Trimming pared 4 bases from V and 2 bases from J, leaving 15 bases between. This CDR3 has 15 residues. Germline V CDR1 and CDR2: MNHNS, SASEGT. The CDR3 bases are TGTGCCAGCAGTGCCTCCGGGACCTCGGCCTACGAGCAGTACTTC. This gives the protein CASSASGTSAYEQYF.

There are many counts of this clonotype. V gene TRBV5-1 combines with J gene TRBJ2-3; the match to TRBD2 covers 7 bases. Germline CDR1 is SGHRS and CDR2 is YFSETQ. The CDR3 length is 16 residues. V shed 4 bases, J shed 6 bases, and the junction held 14 bases outside the gene matches. The CDR3 DNA reads as TGCGCCAGCAGCCTCCAGGGAGCGGGGCCGGTGGATACGCAGTATTTT. This gives the protein CASSLQGAGPVDTQYF. Full variable domain (missing parts from reference TRBV5-1 and TRBJ2-3): KAGVTQTPRYLIKTRGQQVTLSCSPISGHRSVSWYQQTPGQGLQFLFEYFSETQRNKGNFPGRFSGRQFSNSRSEMNVSTLELGDSALYLCASSLQGAGPVDTQYFGPGTRLTVL.

The chain employs TRBV18 and TRBJ2-7; D unresolved. Trimming left V 3 bases short and J 2 bases short, with 11 bases between. Germline V gene lookup returns CDR1 KGHSH and CDR2 LQKENI. This CDR3 has 14 residues. For the CDR3, the DNA is TGTGCCAGCTCACCTGTAGGGTTTACCTACGAGCAGTACTTC. It translates to CASSPVGFTYEQYF.

As DNA, the CDR3 is TGTGCCAGCAGCTCGCTGGACACCTATGGCTACACCTTC. Its protein product is CASSSLDTYGYTF. The V and J genes are TRBV5-4 and TRBJ1-2, with D possibly TRBD1 on 5 matching bases. CDR1 is SGHNT and CDR2 is YYREEE in the germline V gene (reference sequence). The CDR3 covers 13 residues. V was clipped by 3 bases and J by 4 bases, with 10 bases between them. Drawing the rest from reference TRBV5-4 and TRBJ1-2, the complete variable domain is ETGVTQSPTHLIKTRGQQVTLRCSSQSGHNTVSWYQQALGQGPQFIFQYYREEENGRGNFPPRFSGLQFPNYSSELNVNALELDDSALYLCASSSLDTYGYTFGSGTRLTVV.

This clonotype was detected only a few times. The chain carries TRBV5-1 and TRBJ2-7, with 11 nucleotides matching TRBD2. Germline V gene data show CDR1 as SGHRS and CDR2 as YFSETQ. Trimming cost V 4 bases and J 6 bases; bases outside gene matches: 9. This CDR3 region has 15 residues. CDR3 sequence: CASSSSGGAGSEQYV. As DNA, the CDR3 is TGCGCCAGCAGCAGTAGCGGGGGGGCCGGAAGCGAGCAGTACGTC.

This clonotype was observed a few times. This sequence joins TRBV5-4 and TRBJ2-7; possible D gene TRBD2, 5 bases. Germline V gives CDR1 SGHNT, CDR2 YYREEE (reference sequence). V lost 5 bases and J 3 bases, leaving 12 bases between the germline ends. The CDR3 runs 13 residues. The CDR3 nucleotides are TGTGCCAGCAGTAACGGGGATTACTACGAGCAGTACTTC. It yields the protein CASSNGDYYEQYF.

This clonotype was recorded a few times. This chain links TRBV5-1 with TRBJ2-7; D might be TRBD1 or TRBD2, each matching 5 bases. Trimming stripped 5 bases from V and 2 bases from J, with 14 bases between. Germline-derived CDR1 and CDR2 are SGHRS and YFSETQ. The CDR3 has 14 amino acids. As DNA, the CDR3 is TGCGCCAGCAGATCGACAGTGGGGGCCTACGAGCAGTACTTC. Translated, it gives CASRSTVGAYEQYF.

The chain combines TRBV5-1 with TRBJ2-3; 8 bases match TRBD1. J gave up 1 base and V 2 bases, and 3 bases lay outside the gene matches. The CDR3 is made up of 15 amino acids. Per the germline V gene, CDR1 is SGHRS and CDR2 is YFSETQ. The CDR3 reads CASSFGQGRTDTQYF. The CDR3 DNA reads TGCGCCAGCAGCTTCGGACAGGGACGCACAGATACGCAGTATTTT.

This clonotype was counted a few times. V is TRBV19 and J is TRBJ2-3; D remains ambiguous. This CDR3 comprises 15 residues. The V and J ends lost 5 bases and 0 bases respectively, with 12 bases between them. CDR1 and CDR2 (germline): LNHDA, SQIVND (reference sequence). This CDR3 is CASSGTEASTDTQYF. The CDR3 DNA follows: TGTGCCAGTAGTGGCACAGAGGCTAGCACAGATACGCAGTATTTT.

The chain is built from TRBV7-2 and TRBJ1-1; D not certain. The germline V gene has CDR1 SGHTA and CDR2 FQGNSA. CDR3 length: 16 amino acids. Deletions cut 3 bases from V and 4 bases from J, with 18 bases between. CDR3 protein: CASSFFSSIMSTEAFF. The DNA of the CDR3 is TGTGCCAGCAGCTTCTTTTCGTCCATCATGAGCACTGAAGCTTTCTTT.

The chain couples TRBV11-2 to TRBJ1-1; 8 bases are shared with TRBD1. CDR3 size: 14 residues. V lost 5 bases and J lost 12; bases outside the gene matches: 14. The germline V gene has CDR1 SGHAT and CDR2 FQNNGV. DNA for the CDR3: TGTGCCAGCAGCGCCTTAAACAGGGGGGAGCTCCCTTTCTTT. This sequence encodes CASSALNRGELPFF.

This clonotype was recorded at least ten times. The V gene is TRBV12-3 or TRBV12-4, the J gene TRBJ1-4, with D possibly matching TRBD1 (6 bases). The ends were cut back, 5 bases at V and 7 bases at J, with 14 bases in the middle. The CDR3 spans 14 residues. The CDR3 bases are TGTGCCAGCAGTCTACGGGGGGGCGGTGAAAAACTGTTTTTT. As protein: CASSLRGGGEKLFF.

This chain uses TRBV9 with TRBJ2-5; 12 positions match TRBD1. With 0 bases clipped from V and 5 bases from J, the junction kept 2 bases outside the gene matches. Germline CDR1 is SGDLS and CDR2 is YYNGEE. CDR3 length: 15 amino acids. CDR3 sequence: CASSVVGTGGETQYF. The CDR3 region has the DNA TGTGCCAGCAGCGTAGTCGGGACAGGGGGCGAGACCCAGTACTTC.

J is TRBJ2-7 and V is TRBV6-1; D possibly matches TRBD1 or TRBD2 (5 bases each). Trimming took 4 bases from V and 3 from J, leaving 10 bases between them. CDR1 is MNHNS and CDR2 is SASEGT in the germline V gene. The CDR3 length is 13 residues. This CDR3 is CASSGDGYYEQYF. The CDR3 nucleotides read TGTGCCAGCAGTGGGGACGGATACTACGAGCAGTACTTC.

The chain is built from TRBV18 and TRBJ2-3; D remains unclear. V gave up 0 bases and J gave up 4 bases, with 5 bases separating them. CDR3 length equals 13 residues. Germline lookup yields CDR1 KGHSH and CDR2 LQKENI. This chain's CDR3 is CASSPPPPDTQYF. DNA of the CDR3: TGTGCCAGCTCACCACCGCCCCCAGATACGCAGTATTTT.

DNA of the CDR3: TGTGCCAGCAGCTTAGTTGTTGTTCGGAGATTTACCTTTGGCACTGAAGCTTTCTTT. Amino acid sequence: CASSLVVVRRFTFGTEAFF. V usage is TRBV11-2 and J usage is TRBJ1-1; D not resolved. V gave up 1 base and J gave up 4 bases, with 25 bases separating them. The germline CDR1 and CDR2 sequences are SGHAT and FQNNGV. The CDR3 covers 19 residues.

This clonotype was seen a handful of times. The rearrangement uses TRBV9 and TRBJ2-3; the D is unclear. Trimming cost V 4 bases and J 2 bases, with 11 bases left between them. Per germline, CDR1 SGDLS and CDR2 YYNGEE. CDR3 length: 14 amino acids. The CDR3 bases are TGTGCCAGCAGCCTTGGAATCGACACAGATACGCAGTATTTT. Protein product: CASSLGIDTDTQYF.

CDR3 in amino acids: CASSYAAPGVWVNIQYF. The CDR3 nucleotides read TGTGCCAGCAGTTACGCGGCTCCAGGGGTATGGGTAAACATTCAGTACTTC. V is TRBV6-2 or TRBV6-3 and J is TRBJ2-4, with D possibly TRBD1 on 6 matching bases. Germline V gene data show CDR1 as MNHEY and CDR2 as SVGEGT. The CDR3 has 17 residues. Between the trimmed V and J ends, which lost 2 bases and 6 bases, there was a span of 20 bases.